This TCR beta chain was sequenced during a study of regulatory T cells in long-lasting Graves disease. The time point is: persistent/refractory GD, antithyroid drugs over 5 years with positive TRAb. With RNA extracted from PBMCs as input, the TCR library was made. The TCR beta library used iRepertoire HTBI primers with Arm-PCR amplification of CDR3. TCRdb re-called the multiplex PCR reads through MiXCR, storing one row per CDR3 protein. In the table there are approximately 350,000 distinct CDR3 sequences, roughly 24% of which are singletons. The ends lost 1 base at V and 4 bases at J; junction bases unmatched: 8. Germline V gene sequence: CDR1 DFQATT, CDR2 SNEGSKA (reference sequence). The length of the CDR3 is 16 residues.

The genes are TRBV20-1 and TRBJ2-2, with 8 bases that match TRBD2. This sample comprised peripheral blood mononuclear cells (PBMCs), obtained when the disease was refractory, from a patient treated with antithyroid drugs. The sequence was obtained from a woman aged 40-49 years with Graves disease. The CDR3, as DNA: TGCAGTGCTAGAGTTCCTCTAGCGGGTTTCACCGGGGAGCTGTTTTTT. Its translation: CSARVPLAGFTGELFF.